This TCR beta chain was captured in a study of blood T cell repertoires in COVID-19. Study-level background: T cells, B-cell-depleted T cells, or PBMCs provided the cDNA or gDNA that served as material.

Per the authors' pipeline: Quantification of nucleated cells was approximated via reference gene primer amplification. Only in-frame clones appear in the TCRdb table, and some are missing; sequencing was by immunoSEQ multiplex PCR. That table is the source of V, J and clone size, and D and trimming were worked out from the DNA. The sample yields roughly 410,000 clones, roughly 90% seen once. Germline CDR1 MGHRA, CDR2 YSYEKL. The CDR3 contains 12 residues. V shed 3 bases and J shed 5 bases, with 7 bases lying between them. Sequencing used peripheral blood. This TCR was sampled from a man in his forties or fifties with acute or convalescent COVID-19. This rearrangement joins TRBV4-1 to TRBJ1-2, with D possibly being TRBD1 (5 bases). The CDR3 region is CASSQQGYGYTF. The CDR3 nucleotides read TGCGCCAGCAGCCAGCAGGGATATGGCTACACCTTC.